These 13 T cell receptor beta chains originate from one sample sequenced in a study of CD8+ T cells in alopecia areata. cDNA prepared by RNA extraction and subsequent reverse transcription served as the template for sequencing. Data came from immunoSEQ multiplex PCR; TCRdb stores just in-frame clones and leaves some out. The repertoire holds about 120,000 clones, with more than 30% as singletons. The sequenced material came from CD4+ T cells sorted from blood. These receptors were taken from a human donor with alopecia areata.

The table lists this clone with a few counts. The J gene is TRBJ2-3, the V gene TRBV2, with TRBD1 as a possible D gene (5 bases). The CDR3 totals 15 residues. V was clipped by 6 bases and J by 1 base, with 14 bases between them. The V gene's germline CDR1 is SNHLY and CDR2 FYNNEI. CDR3 DNA sequence: TGTGCCAGCAGGGACGACAGAACGGGCACAGATACGCAGTATTTT. Translation gives CASRDDRTGTDTQYF.

This clone was detected only a few times. V usage is TRBV28 and J usage is TRBJ2-1; 9 bases fit TRBD2. The CDR3 has 13 amino acids. Germline V gene data show CDR1 as MDHEN and CDR2 as SYDVKM. The V segment lost 7 bases and the J segment 10 bases; nucleotides outside the gene matches: 8. The CDR3 bases are TGTGCCAGCACGGCGGGAGGGCCTTGGGAGCAGTTCTTC. Protein sequence: CASTAGGPWEQFF. Filled out from reference TRBV28 and TRBJ2-1, the complete variable domain reads DVKVTQSSRYLVKRTGEKVFLECVQDMDHENMFWYRQDPGLGLRLIYFSYDVKMKEKGDIPEGYSVSREKKERFSLILESASTNQTSMYLCASTAGGPWEQFFGPGTRLTVL.

This clone was observed a few times. This chain joins TRBV29-1 and TRBJ1-1; 7 bases are shared with TRBD1. V lost 4 bases to trimming and J lost 4 bases; unmatched junction nucleotides: 6. Germline CDR1 is SQVTM and CDR2 is ANQGSEA. The CDR3 is 13 amino acids. The CDR3 sequence is CSVVWDRVTEAFF. The CDR3 DNA sequence: TGCAGCGTTGTGTGGGACAGAGTCACTGAAGCTTTCTTT.

The V and J genes are TRBV7-2 and TRBJ2-1; D is possibly TRBD2 (6 bases). There are 16 residues in the CDR3. The germline V gene encodes CDR1 SGHTA and CDR2 FQGNSA. The V end was cut by 0 bases, the J end by 6 bases, with 15 bases between. The CDR3, as DNA: TGTGCCAGCAGCTTAGCGGTAGCGGCCGTGCGCAATGAGCAGTTCTTC. This translates into CASSLAVAAVRNEQFF.

V is TRBV30 and J is TRBJ1-2, with D uncertain. Germline CDR1 GTSNPN, CDR2 SVGIG (reference sequence). The CDR3 loop spans 13 amino acids. V was shortened by 0 bases and J by 2 bases, with 7 bases between the two germline ends. Here the CDR3 DNA reads TGTGCCTGGAGTGTCGCTCTCAACTATGGCTACACCTTC. Translating it yields CAWSVALNYGYTF.

This clone was detected a few times. This chain uses TRBV7-9 with TRBJ2-1, with 9 nucleotides matching TRBD1. The CDR3 runs to 15 residues. Germline loops: CDR1 SEHNR, CDR2 FQNEAQ (reference sequence). J lost 2 bases, V lost 9 bases, and 8 bases had no gene match. In DNA, the CDR3 is TGTGCCAGTCGCCCCGGGACAGGGACCTACAATGAGCAGTTCTTC. Protein sequence: CASRPGTGTYNEQFF.

The chain uses TRBV4-3 and TRBJ1-2; possible D gene TRBD1, 5 bases. The ends were cut back, 5 bases at V and 2 bases at J, with 15 bases in the middle. The CDR3 is 15 amino acids. From germline, CDR1 is LGHNA and CDR2 YSLEER. For the CDR3, the DNA is TGCGCCAGCAGCTCAAGCGGCACAGGAAACTATGGCTACACCTTC. It codes for CASSSSGTGNYGYTF.

The chain combines TRBV30 with TRBJ2-2; TRBD2 might be the D (5 bases). CDR1 GTSNPN and CDR2 SVGIG come from the germline V gene (reference sequence). V was shortened by 0 bases and J by 6 bases, with 8 bases between the two germline ends. This CDR3 region has 13 residues. The CDR3 region has the DNA TGTGCCTGGAGTGTACTAGTCGCCGGGGAGCTGTTTTTT. Residues: CAWSVLVAGELFF. The full variable domain, with the rest looked up from reference TRBV30 and TRBJ2-2, is SQTIHQWPATLVQPVGSPLSLECTVEGTSNPNLYWYRQAAGRGLQLLFYSVGIGQISSEVPQNLSASRPQDRQFILSSKKLLLSDSGFYLCAWSVLVAGELFFGEGSRLTVL.

CDR3 coding DNA: TGCAGCGTTGAAGGGGTAAGGGACGTCATGAACACTGAAGCTTTCTTT. Translation gives CSVEGVRDVMNTEAFF. The chain couples TRBV29-1 to TRBJ1-1, with a weak D call TRBD1 (5 bases). The germline V and J ends were trimmed by 1 base and 0 bases, with 15 bases remaining between them. The CDR3 is made up of 16 amino acids. Germline lookup yields CDR1 SQVTM and CDR2 ANQGSEA.

The chain joins TRBV28 to TRBJ2-5; D may be TRBD2 (5 bases). The CDR3 spans 14 residues. Germline V gene data show CDR1 as MDHEN and CDR2 as SYDVKM. The V and J ends lost 3 bases and 4 bases respectively, with 12 bases between them. The CDR3 DNA is TGTGCCAGCAGTTTTTACACTAGTCGAGAGACCCAGTACTTC. Protein product: CASSFYTSRETQYF.

In regard to this clone: Distinct nucleotide sequences in the sample also encode this CDR3. The V gene is TRBV29-1, the J gene TRBJ2-5; D might be TRBD1 (6 bases). The ends were cut back, 4 bases at V and 5 bases at J, with 11 bases in the middle. From germline, CDR1 is SQVTM and CDR2 ANQGSEA. The CDR3 has 12 amino acids. This chain's CDR3 is CSVGGPGETQYF. CDR3 bases: TGCAGCGTTGGGGGGCCCGGGGAGACCCAGTACTTC.

The V call is TRBV29-1, the J call TRBJ1-1, with 9 bases that match TRBD1. The CDR3 has 16 amino acids. Trimming took 7 bases from V and 0 from J; bases not matched to a gene: 12. CDR1 is SQVTM and CDR2 is ANQGSEA in the germline V gene. CDR3 residues: CSAPTGGLTMNTEAFF. The CDR3 DNA reads TGCAGCGCCCCTACAGGGGGCCTTACCATGAACACTGAAGCTTTCTTT. Based on the CDR3 plus reference TRBV29-1 and TRBJ1-1, the full variable domain is SAVISQKPSRDICQRGTSLTIQCQVDSQVTMMFWYRQQPGQSLTLIATANQGSEATYESGFVIDKFPISRPNLTFSTLTVSNMSPEDSSIYLCSAPTGGLTMNTEAFFGQGTRLTVV.

In its sample, this clone was seen a few times. V and J are TRBV29-1 and TRBJ1-2, with a possible D match to TRBD1 (5 bases). The germline V gene encodes CDR1 SQVTM and CDR2 ANQGSEA. The CDR3 sequence is 14 residues long. V was trimmed by 2 bases and J by 3 bases, leaving 13 bases between them. The DNA for the CDR3 is TGCAGCGTTGAAAGTACGGGCAGGGACTATGGCTACACCTTC. Amino acids: CSVESTGRDYGYTF. The entire variable domain, with the rest obtained from reference TRBV29-1 and TRBJ1-2, is as follows: SAVISQKPSRDICQRGTSLTIQCQVDSQVTMMFWYRQQPGQSLTLIATANQGSEATYESGFVIDKFPISRPNLTFSTLTVSNMSPEDSSIYLCSVESTGRDYGYTFGSGTRLTVV.